A selection of T cell receptor beta chains follows, all from one sample in a study of identical twins. One entry per CDR3 protein results from TCRdb running MiXCR on the 5' RACE reads. The sample lists 250,000 or so distinct CDR3 sequences; approximately 8.3% were seen once. A further study also used this sample, focusing on yellow fever vaccine responses in identical twins.

Sequencing input: CD8+ T cells sorted from blood. The receptor source for this set is a woman aged 18 to 35 in good health. Both conserved end residues are part of each CDR3. Fields, in order: V gene, D gene, J gene, clone size, CDR3 DNA, CDR3 protein. D genes are given only for firm matches. Part of the rows lack a size; the others show once, few, many or a class for expanded clones.

TRBV12-3/TRBV12-4	.	TRBJ1-5	many	TGTGCCAGCAGTTTTGGGGGCTATAGCAATCAGCCCCAGCATTTT	CASSFGGYSNQPQHF
TRBV4-3	.	TRBJ1-2	few	TGCGCCAGCAGCCAAGATCCTGAAGCTAACTATGGCTACACCTTC	CASSQDPEANYGYTF
TRBV10-3	TRBD1	TRBJ1-5	.	TGTGCCATCAGTGCCTCCATTGACAGGGATAGCAATCAGCCCCAGCATTTT	CAISASIDRDSNQPQHF
TRBV11-2	TRBD2	TRBJ2-5	.	TGTGCCAGCAGCTACGAACTAGCGGGAGCAGAGACCCAGTACTTC	CASSYELAGAETQYF
TRBV9	.	TRBJ1-3	.	TGTGCCAGCTCAGGGTGGAACTCTGGAAACACCATATATTTT	CASSGWNSGNTIYF
TRBV5-1	TRBD1	TRBJ2-7	.	TGCGCCAGCAGTTGGAGCCCCGACAGGGACTCCTACGAGCAGTACTTC	CASSWSPDRDSYEQYF
TRBV6-9	.	TRBJ2-7	few	TGTGCCATCTCTGACCCAGTCAATAGCTCCTACGAGCAGTACTTC	CAISDPVNSSYEQYF
TRBV9	.	TRBJ2-1	few	TGTGCCAGCAGCGGCCGCCCAGGGGATAAAGGTGAGCAGTTCTTC	CASSGRPGDKGEQFF
TRBV30	.	TRBJ1-2	.	TGTGCCTGGAGTGACAAGTCCTACACCTTC	CAWSDKSYTF
TRBV4-3	.	TRBJ2-1	many	TGCGCCAGCAGCCAAGATAGGGAAAATGAGCAGTTCTTC	CASSQDRENEQFF
TRBV20-1	.	TRBJ1-5	many	TGCAGTGCTAGGATTCTCGACGGTAGCAATCAGCCCCAGCATTTT	CSARILDGSNQPQHF
TRBV4-1	TRBD1	TRBJ2-1	.	TGCGCCAGCAGCCAAGATCGACAGGGGTTGACAATTGAGCAGTTCTTC	CASSQDRQGLTIEQFF
TRBV21-1	.	TRBJ1-5	many	TGTGCCAGCACCCTTGGGACCCGGGCGCGCAATCAGCCCCAGCATTTT	CASTLGTRARNQPQHF
TRBV6-4	TRBD2	TRBJ2-3	many	TGTGCCAGCAGTGACTCTGGGCGGGGGGACACAGATACGCAGTATTTT	CASSDSGRGDTDTQYF
TRBV15	TRBD2	TRBJ2-3	many	TGTGCCACCTCAAGAAGCGGGGGGGCGACAGATACGCAGTATTTT	CATSRSGGATDTQYF
TRBV6-6	.	TRBJ2-3	few	TGTGCCAGCAGCCAGCTGTCAGATACGCAGTATTTT	CASSQLSDTQYF
TRBV29-1	.	TRBJ1-2	.	TGCAGCGTTGAACTGGCTCCAGTGCCCTATGGCTACACCTTC	CSVELAPVPYGYTF
TRBV29-1	TRBD2	TRBJ2-1	.	TGCAGCGCCCCGGGACTACACAATGAGCAGTTCTTC	CSAPGLHNEQFF
TRBV20-1	.	TRBJ2-7	.	TGCAGTGTTGAGACCAGAATCTCTTACGAGCAGTACTTC	CSVETRISYEQYF
TRBV7-9	.	TRBJ2-1	many	TGTGCCAGCAGCTCCGATAAACGACAGGCCAACTACAATGAGCAGTTCTTC	CASSSDKRQANYNEQFF
TRBV20-1	TRBD1	TRBJ2-1	many	TGCAGTGCTAGATCGGACAGGGAGCAGTTCTTC	CSARSDREQFF
TRBV5-1	.	TRBJ2-2	many	TGCGCCAGCAGCTTGGAGGGACAGAACACCGGGGAGCTGTTTTTT	CASSLEGQNTGELFF
TRBV11-2	.	TRBJ1-4	few	TGTGCCAGCAGCTTATTATTAAGCAGCCCTAATGAAAAACTGTTTTTT	CASSLLLSSPNEKLFF
TRBV7-9	.	TRBJ2-1	many	TGTGCCAGCAGCTTAAGTGCGGTCGAGCAGTTCTTC	CASSLSAVEQFF
TRBV29-1	.	TRBJ1-2	.	TGCAGCGTTGCAGTGGGGGGAGCAGGCTACACCTTC	CSVAVGGAGYTF
TRBV28	.	TRBJ2-5	few	TGTGCCAGCAGTCTCTGGTCAGACAATAAAGAGACCCAGTACTTC	CASSLWSDNKETQYF
TRBV5-6	.	TRBJ2-1	many	TGTGCCAGCAGCCGACAAGGGAATGAGCAGTTCTTC	CASSRQGNEQFF
TRBV7-9	.	TRBJ2-5	few	TGTGCCGGGTGGGACCCCGACTGGGAGACCCAGTACTTC	CAGWDPDWETQYF
TRBV27	TRBD2	TRBJ2-5	few	TGTGCCAGCATGTCTAGCGGGGGGGCCCAGTACTTC	CASMSSGGAQYF
TRBV12-3/TRBV12-4	.	TRBJ1-1	many	TGTGCCAGCAGTCTGGACGGACCCATGAACACTGAAGCTTTCTTT	CASSLDGPMNTEAFF
TRBV30	.	TRBJ2-7	.	TGTGCTGCCGGGACTTACAACTACGAGCAGTACTTC	CAAGTYNYEQYF
TRBV5-4	.	TRBJ2-7	few	TGTGCCAGCAGCTTGTGGGGGGCTAGGGGGGACGAGCAGTACTTC	CASSLWGARGDEQYF
TRBV10-2	.	TRBJ2-7	few	TGCGCCAGCAGTGTGGCGGGGGCTGGCTACGAGCAGTACTTC	CASSVAGAGYEQYF
TRBV4-3	TRBD2	TRBJ2-1	.	TGCGCCAGCAGCCAAGATGCTAGCGGGAGCTCCTACAATGAGCAGTTCTTC	CASSQDASGSSYNEQFF
TRBV7-9	.	TRBJ1-2	many	TGTGCCAGCAGCTTAGCGTCGGGCAGCTATGGCTACACCTTC	CASSLASGSYGYTF
TRBV30	.	TRBJ1-1	.	TGTGCCTGGAGTTCCTTAGGGGGGACTGAAGCTTTCTTT	CAWSSLGGTEAFF
TRBV12-5	TRBD1	TRBJ1-1	.	TGTGCTAGTGGTTTGGCAGGGGGCACTGAAGCTTTCTTT	CASGLAGGTEAFF
TRBV5-1	TRBD1	TRBJ2-5	many	TGCGCCAGCAGCTTGGACAGGGGGCTACAAGAGACCCAGTACTTC	CASSLDRGLQETQYF
TRBV20-1	.	TRBJ2-7	.	TGCAGTGGGGGGCAAAGCTCCTACGAGCAGTACTTC	CSGGQSSYEQYF
TRBV7-9	TRBD1	TRBJ2-2	.	TGTGCCAGCAGCACCCGCACAGGGGCGATCCCCACCGGGGAGCTGTTTTTT	CASSTRTGAIPTGELFF
TRBV20-1	TRBD2	TRBJ2-3	few	TGCAGTGCTAGTCATATAGTAGGACTAGCGGTTGATACGCAGTATTTT	CSASHIVGLAVDTQYF
TRBV7-8	TRBD2	TRBJ2-7	.	TGTGCCAGCAGCCCGAAACTAGCGGGGGGGCCCCGTTCTATCTACGAGCAGTACTTC	CASSPKLAGGPRSIYEQYF
TRBV12-3/TRBV12-4	.	TRBJ2-3	few	TGTGCCAGCAGTTTTAACTCAGATACGCAGTATTTT	CASSFNSDTQYF
TRBV12-3/TRBV12-4	.	TRBJ1-1	few	TGTGCCAGCAGTCCCTTTGGGTTAGGGAACACTGAAGCTTTCTTT	CASSPFGLGNTEAFF
TRBV12-3/TRBV12-4	.	TRBJ2-1	many	TGTGCCAGCAGCCCCCTCGTGGGGGACAATGAGCAGTTCTTC	CASSPLVGDNEQFF
TRBV29-1	.	TRBJ2-7	.	TGCAGCGTTAGGGACGGAGCCTACGAGCAGTACTTC	CSVRDGAYEQYF
TRBV4-3	.	TRBJ2-1	few	TGCGCCAGCACCCCGATGCGAGCGGGCACAGGTAATGAGCAGTTCTTC	CASTPMRAGTGNEQFF
TRBV6-1	.	TRBJ2-3	many	TGTGCCAGCAGTGAAAGGAGGACACCCAGCACAGATACGCAGTATTTT	CASSERRTPSTDTQYF
TRBV25-1	.	TRBJ2-3	few	TGTGCCAGCAGTGACCCTGCGGGAACCACAGATACGCAGTATTTT	CASSDPAGTTDTQYF
TRBV6-5	TRBD2	TRBJ2-1	.	TGTGCCAGCAGTTTCTCGACTAGCGGGGGGGCAGGAAATGAGCAGTTCTTC	CASSFSTSGGAGNEQFF
TRBV18	.	TRBJ1-1	few	TGTGCCAGCTCACTCAGCCGGGACCTAAACACTGAAGCTTTCTTT	CASSLSRDLNTEAFF
TRBV7-3	TRBD1	TRBJ2-7	few	TGTGCCTTAACTCCCCACCGGGACAGGGCCCACGAGCAGTACTTC	CALTPHRDRAHEQYF